This T cell receptor (beta chain) comes out of a study of blood T cell repertoires in COVID-19. Study at large: Acute and convalescent COVID-19 specimens originated in the United States, Italy and Spain. In each case, the material was cDNA or gDNA derived from T cells, B-cell-depleted T cells, or PBMCs.

As handled by the study authors: Cell counts per sample came from amplifying reference gene primers. Sequencing used immunoSEQ multiplex PCR; TCRdb keeps in-frame clones, though not all of them. The V and J calls and the clone size are those of that table, but D and trimming were determined from the DNA. The repertoire has 150,000 to 200,000 clones, around three quarters of them found once; the top ten carry 17%. The germline V and J ends were trimmed by 5 bases and 4 bases, with 11 bases remaining between them. CDR3 length: 13 residues. Germline assignment: CDR1 SGHNT and CDR2 YENEEA. The chain has TRBV11-3 and TRBJ1-1; maybe TRBD1 (5 bases). The sample comprised peripheral blood. This TCR came from a man between 60 and 75 years old with active or convalescent COVID-19. This chain's CDR3 is CASSLTGGTEAFF. The DNA for the CDR3 is TGTGCCAGCAGCCTCACAGGTGGCACTGAAGCTTTCTTT.